These 20 T cell receptor beta chains were sequenced from one sample in a study of T-cell memory formation after mild COVID-19 (dated by TCRdb to the early 2020s). Receptor amplification or capture employed 5' RACE. For sequencing, an Illumina NovaSeq 6000 was employed. TCRdb reworked the public reads: Q25 trimming with fastp, MiXCR clone assembly, productive beta chains retained. Each entry is one CDR3 protein sequence, shown with its most common DNA and genes. The sample has roughly 580,000 distinct CDR3 sequences on record, 18% of them singletons. The top ten clonotypes cover 12% of the sample. The sample comprised PBMCs or a T cell subset sorted from them (not recorded which). The source is an adult woman who had mild COVID-19 (a few samples of this study predate the infection). The sample titles of this study are shuffled in the database, so cell type and time point are left out; the donor was told from shared clones.

This clonotype was counted a few times. This chain connects TRBV6-5 to TRBJ2-5; TRBD1 is a possible D gene (6 bases). Germline lookup yields CDR1 MNHEY and CDR2 SVGAGI. The CDR3 sequence is 17 residues long. The V and J ends lost 4 bases and 0 bases respectively, with 18 bases between them. The CDR3 DNA is TGTGCCAGCAGTTCCCTGAGGACAGTGAAGAACCAAGAGACCCAGTACTTC. It codes for CASSSLRTVKNQETQYF.

The rearrangement uses TRBV24-1 and TRBJ2-5; 8 bases are shared with TRBD2. Germline trimming cut 4 bases from V and 5 bases from J; bases unmatched to any gene: 11. The CDR3 is made up of 16 amino acids. CDR1 KGHDR and CDR2 SFDVKD come from the germline V gene. The CDR3 sequence: CATSETTGGGSETQYF. The CDR3 bases are TGTGCCACCAGTGAAACCACGGGGGGGGGTTCGGAGACCCAGTACTTC.

This clonotype has a handful of counts. This CDR3 is CASSRRQFEAFF. As DNA, the CDR3 is TGTGCCAGCAGCCGAAGACAGTTTGAAGCTTTCTTT. The V and J genes are TRBV12-3 or TRBV12-4 and TRBJ1-1, with D possibly being TRBD1 (5 bases). The CDR3 consists of 12 residues. The ends were cut back, 6 bases at V and 7 bases at J, with 12 bases in the middle.

The V and J genes are TRBV6-2 or TRBV6-3 and TRBJ1-4; 8 nucleotides line up with TRBD1. This CDR3 comprises 14 residues. Germline lookup yields CDR1 MNHEY and CDR2 SVGEGT. J gave up 8 bases and V 6 bases, and 8 bases lay outside the gene matches. DNA for the CDR3: TGTGCCAGCAGCACCGGGACAGGCCTAGAAAAACTGTTTTTT. Protein product: CASSTGTGLEKLFF.

This chain connects TRBV14 to TRBJ2-5, with D uncertain. This CDR3 has 12 amino acids. Trimming removed 4 bases from V and 6 bases from J, with 9 bases in between. CDR1 is SGHDN, CDR2 FVKESK, per germline. The CDR3 is CASSRTQQTQYF. The CDR3 nucleotides are TGTGCCAGCAGCCGAACACAGCAGACCCAGTACTTC. The complete variable domain, with remaining parts taken from reference TRBV14 and TRBJ2-5, reads EAGVTQFPSHSVIEKGQTVTLRCDPISGHDNLYWYRRVMGKEIKFLLHFVKESKQDESGMPNNRFLAERTGGTYSTLKVQPAELEDSGVYFCASSRTQQTQYFGPGTRLLVL.

In this sample, this clonotype turned up a few times. J is TRBJ1-1 and V is TRBV20-1, with D unresolved. Trimming removed 6 bases at V and 0 bases at J, with 11 bases between. Germline V gene sequence: CDR1 DFQATT, CDR2 SNEGSKA (reference sequence). This CDR3 is 13 amino acids long. In nucleotides, the CDR3 is TGCAGTGCAAGGAGGACGGTGAACACTGAAGCTTTCTTT. It codes for CSARRTVNTEAFF.

This clonotype turned up a few times. J is TRBJ1-1 and V is TRBV30, with 8 bases matching TRBD1. From germline, CDR1 is GTSNPN and CDR2 SVGIG (reference sequence). The J segment lost 4 bases and the V segment lost 4 bases, leaving 5 bases of the junction unmatched. The CDR3 is 13 residues long. The CDR3 spells CAWNRGAATEAFF. Written as DNA, the CDR3 is TGTGCCTGGAACAGGGGGGCGGCCACTGAAGCTTTCTTT.

In this sample, this clonotype turned up a few times. DNA of the CDR3: TGTGCCACCAGCAGAGGGACGTTTAGCTCCTACGAGCAGTACTTC. This codes for CATSRGTFSSYEQYF. V is TRBV15 and J is TRBJ2-7; D gene uncertain. The length of the CDR3 is 15 residues. Germline CDR1 and CDR2: LNHNV and YYDKDF (reference sequence). Trimming cost V 1 base and J 0 bases, with 10 bases left between them.

This clonotype was recorded a few times. The CDR3: CSARPGLSIWDTQYF. CDR3 DNA: TGCAGTGCTCGACCGGGACTTTCCATTTGGGATACGCAGTATTTT. The genes are TRBV20-1 and TRBJ2-3; D perhaps matches TRBD2 (6 bases). Germline CDR1 DFQATT, CDR2 SNEGSKA (reference sequence). There are 15 residues in the CDR3. V lost 5 bases, J lost 6 bases, and 21 bases lay in between.

In its sample, this clonotype was seen a few times. The rearrangement links TRBV6-2 or TRBV6-3 to TRBJ1-1; possible D gene TRBD1, 5 bases. Trimming took 2 bases from V and 6 from J, leaving 16 bases between them. Germline V CDR1 and CDR2: MNHEY, SVGEGT. The CDR3 loop spans 15 amino acids. DNA for the CDR3: TGTGCCAGCAGTTACACGGGACGGGTGAAGGCTGAAGCTTTCTTT. This sequence encodes CASSYTGRVKAEAFF.

In this sample, this clonotype turned up a few times. This chain connects TRBV7-3 to TRBJ2-2, with a tentative D call TRBD2 (6 bases). Trimming removed 5 bases from V and 4 bases from J, with 17 bases in between. Germline CDR1 is SGHTA and CDR2 is FQGTGA. The CDR3 runs to 16 residues. The DNA for the CDR3 is TGTGCCAGCAGCGCGACTTTGGGGGGTGGCACCGGGGAGCTGTTTTTT. Translating gives CASSATLGGGTGELFF.

This clonotype was counted a few times. The chain uses TRBV9 and TRBJ2-1; 11 bases match TRBD2. CDR1 and CDR2 (germline): SGDLS, YYNGEE. Trimming cost V 3 bases and J 7 bases; bases outside gene matches: 12. This CDR3 spans 17 amino acids. CDR3 in DNA: TGTGCCAGCAGCGAAAGTAGCGGGGGGGCGGTCTGGAATGAGCAGTTCTTC. Protein: CASSESSGGAVWNEQFF.

This clonotype appeared a few times. V and J are TRBV7-8 and TRBJ1-1; D ambiguous. This CDR3 is 15 amino acids long. V lost 4 bases to trimming and J lost 4 bases, with 16 bases between them. Germline assignment: CDR1 SGHVS and CDR2 FQNEAQ. This chain's CDR3 is CASSSGPGGVTEAFF. In DNA, the CDR3 is TGTGCCAGCAGCTCCGGACCCGGCGGGGTCACTGAAGCTTTCTTT.

V and J are TRBV20-1 and TRBJ2-1, with 9 bases fitting TRBD2. The CDR3 extends over 14 amino acids. V lost 6 bases, J lost 1 base, and 4 bases stayed unmatched. Germline V gives CDR1 DFQATT, CDR2 SNEGSKA (reference sequence). The CDR3 protein is CSAPTSGSYNEQFF. DNA for the CDR3: TGCAGTGCGCCGACTAGCGGATCCTACAATGAGCAGTTCTTC.

J is TRBJ2-2 and V is TRBV5-1; D unresolved. Trimming cost V 3 bases and J 6 bases, with 3 bases left between them. This CDR3 contains 11 residues. Germline V gives CDR1 SGHRS, CDR2 YFSETQ. The CDR3 DNA reads TGCGCCAGCAGCTCATCCGGGGAGCTGTTTTTT. This gives the protein CASSSSGELFF.

This clonotype was observed a few times. The CDR3 sequence: CASSPGAGGPDTQYF. The CDR3 nucleotides read TGTGCCAGCAGTCCCGGGGCAGGGGGCCCAGATACGCAGTATTTT. The V gene is TRBV27, the J gene TRBJ2-3; 8 nucleotides align to TRBD1. There are 15 residues in the CDR3. Germline CDR1 is MNHEY and CDR2 is SMNVEV (reference sequence). Trimming cost V 5 bases and J 4 bases; bases outside gene matches: 8.

There are a few counts of this clonotype. The chain links TRBV9 to TRBJ2-1, with D perhaps TRBD2 (5 bases). The CDR3 length is 15 residues. Germline V gene data show CDR1 as SGDLS and CDR2 as YYNGEE. The V gene lost 0 bases and the J gene lost 2 bases, with 9 bases spanning the gap. The CDR3: CASSVASGAYNEQFF. The CDR3 nucleotides are TGTGCCAGCAGCGTAGCAAGCGGAGCCTACAATGAGCAGTTCTTC.

This clonotype appeared a few times. This chain uses TRBV5-1 with TRBJ2-3, with D unresolved. Trimming stripped 0 bases from V and 2 bases from J, with 16 bases between. CDR1 is SGHRS, CDR2 YFSETQ, per germline. The CDR3 spans 17 residues. CDR3 DNA: TGCGCCAGCAGCTTGGGAATTGATATATGGGCCACAGATACGCAGTATTTT. This encodes CASSLGIDIWATDTQYF.

This clonotype was seen repeatedly, ten times or more. J is TRBJ2-4 and V is TRBV6-5; 9 bases match TRBD1. V shed 8 bases, J shed 2 bases, and the junction held 10 bases outside the gene matches. CDR1 and CDR2 (germline): MNHEY, SVGAGI. CDR3 size: 16 residues. The CDR3 sequence is CASASDRGTPKNIQYF. The CDR3 DNA follows: TGTGCCAGCGCTTCGGACAGGGGAACTCCCAAAAACATTCAGTACTTC.

This clonotype was seen at least ten times. Germline is not matched at one junction end, which may reflect a read error. V usage is TRBV7-7 and J usage is TRBJ2-3, with TRBD1 matching 7 bases. The CDR3 runs 15 residues. CDR1 and CDR2 (germline): SSHAT, FNYEAQ (reference sequence). The CDR3, as DNA: TGTGCTAGCAGCTTAAGGGACAGAGCAGCAGATACGCAGTATTTT. The encoded protein is CASSLRDRAADTQYF. Supplemented by reference TRBV7-7 and TRBJ2-3, the full variable domain reads GAGVSQSPRYKVTKRGQDVTLRCDPISSHATLYWYQQALGQGPEFLTYFNYEAQPDKSGLPSDRFSAERPEGSISTLTIQRTEQRDSAMYRCASSLRDRAADTQYFGPGTRLTVL.